This is a list of T cell receptor beta chains from one sample in a study of T-cell memory formation after mild COVID-19. TCRdb itself ran the 5' RACE reads through MiXCR, one entry per CDR3 protein. The sample shows over 150,000 distinct CDR3 sequences, approximately 18% of them seen only once. Source material: PBMCs or a T cell subset sorted from them (not recorded which). All receptors come from a man between 18 and 29 years old who had mild COVID-19 (a few samples of this study predate the infection). Cell type and time point are not known. The conserved cysteine and the conserved F or W are not part of the CDR3 here.

CDR3 protein,J gene,V gene
ASSLEAGGPNEQF,TRBJ2-1,TRBV7-6
ASSRTRLRGGGASDTQY,TRBJ2-3,TRBV4-1
SARRTGISGELF,TRBJ2-2,TRBV20-1
ASSPQGGYNEQF,TRBJ2-1,TRBV7-3
ARGQGPAPLH,TRBJ1-6,TRBV2
ASGSGRRITHEQF,TRBJ2-1,TRBV12-5
ASSRDRQGISLGEKLF,TRBJ1-4,TRBV4-1
ASSFGEMNTEAF,TRBJ1-1,TRBV12-3/TRBV12-4
SAKRGQGGTNYGYT,TRBJ1-2,TRBV20-1
ASSYDREDGEQF,TRBJ2-1,TRBV5-1
ASELGPTGGEKLF,TRBJ1-4,TRBV5-1
ASSQGGQGARNQPQH,TRBJ1-5,TRBV4-1
ASSLDRGYGNTIY,TRBJ1-3,TRBV7-2
ASSLFQRGSTDTQY,TRBJ2-3,TRBV5-6
ASSPSRFRDRVYNEQF,TRBJ2-1,TRBV4-1
ASSLAEGGQPQH,TRBJ1-5,TRBV5-1
STRAGGGYEQY,TRBJ2-7,TRBV29-1
ATGRTGGRETQY,TRBJ2-5,TRBV6-6
ASRQQGSDTQY,TRBJ2-3,TRBV5-5
ASSLDSTDTQY,TRBJ2-3,TRBV7-2
ASSSGLSTDTQY,TRBJ2-3,TRBV7-3
ASSQTQGTRGYT,TRBJ1-2,TRBV4-3
ASSLASRPQF,TRBJ2-1,TRBV5-4
GADAYNQPQH,TRBJ1-5,TRBV20-1
ASGSPFGANYGYT,TRBJ1-2,TRBV6-5
ASSLDSGVSETQY,TRBJ2-5,TRBV11-2
SAAIAGGLETQY,TRBJ2-5,TRBV20-1
ASSHTAAGDTQY,TRBJ2-3,TRBV7-9
ARLGEANYGYT,TRBJ1-2,TRBV11-3
SAERTGQFSGEQF,TRBJ2-1,TRBV20-1
ASSLSINGYT,TRBJ1-2,TRBV7-9
ASTGPVQETQY,TRBJ2-5,TRBV4-3
ASSWGHTNTGELF,TRBJ2-2,TRBV7-2
ASSFQGGKETQY,TRBJ2-5,TRBV12-3/TRBV12-4
ATSSRGGSTDTQY,TRBJ2-3,TRBV24-1
ASTAPLRGQGLDEQF,TRBJ2-1,TRBV5-1
ASSLIVSGNTGELF,TRBJ2-2,TRBV5-1
ATRLAGGPVPDTQY,TRBJ2-3,TRBV12-3/TRBV12-4
ASSYRDRGYEQY,TRBJ2-7,TRBV6-5
ASSVTSDTDTQY,TRBJ2-3,TRBV9
ASSLAAVGSYEQY,TRBJ2-7,TRBV27
ASSGSGGAETQY,TRBJ2-5,TRBV2
ASSLNSGFGNEQF,TRBJ2-1,TRBV7-3
ASSRWTGDASGYT,TRBJ1-2,TRBV7-2
DSSRDRNSYEQY,TRBJ2-7,TRBV5-1
ASSPSTGWRDEQF,TRBJ2-1,TRBV5-1
ASSPIPGTGGYNEQF,TRBJ2-1,TRBV5-1
ASSDTGRAAQPQH,TRBJ1-5,TRBV7-8
ASSYGWGQETQY,TRBJ2-5,TRBV6-2/TRBV6-3
SADTGNTGELF,TRBJ2-2,TRBV29-1
ASLIIAGRSPLH,TRBJ1-6,TRBV5-1
ASSSHPRIGYT,TRBJ1-2,TRBV7-3
ASSEAGGGYGYT,TRBJ1-2,TRBV6-1
ASSWGLAGGGYEQY,TRBJ2-7,TRBV12-3/TRBV12-4
ASSRYRTGDQPQH,TRBJ1-5,TRBV6-5